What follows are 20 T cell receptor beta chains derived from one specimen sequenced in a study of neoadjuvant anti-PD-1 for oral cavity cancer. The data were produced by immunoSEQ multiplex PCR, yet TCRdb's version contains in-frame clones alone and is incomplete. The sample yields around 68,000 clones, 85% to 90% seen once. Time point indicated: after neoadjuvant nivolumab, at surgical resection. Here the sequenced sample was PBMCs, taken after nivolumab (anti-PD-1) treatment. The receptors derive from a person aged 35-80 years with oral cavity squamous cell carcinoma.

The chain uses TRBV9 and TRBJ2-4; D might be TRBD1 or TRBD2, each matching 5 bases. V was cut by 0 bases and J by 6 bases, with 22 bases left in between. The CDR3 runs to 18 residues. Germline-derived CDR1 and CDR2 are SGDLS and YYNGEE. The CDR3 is CASSVAGGGGPGGNIQYF. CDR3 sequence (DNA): TGTGCCAGCAGCGTAGCTGGGGGTGGTGGGCCCGGTGGAAACATTCAGTACTTC.

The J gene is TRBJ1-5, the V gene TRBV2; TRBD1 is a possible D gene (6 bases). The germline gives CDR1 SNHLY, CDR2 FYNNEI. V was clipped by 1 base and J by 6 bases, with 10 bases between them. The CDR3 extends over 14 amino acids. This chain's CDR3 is CASSEDRAGQPQHF. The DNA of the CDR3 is TGTGCCAGCAGTGAAGACAGGGCGGGTCAGCCCCAGCATTTT. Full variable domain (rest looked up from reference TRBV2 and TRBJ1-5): EPEVTQTPSHQVTQMGQEVILRCVPISNHLYFYWYRQILGQKVEFLVSFYNNEISEKSEIFDDQFSVERPDGSNFTLKIRSTKLEDSAMYFCASSEDRAGQPQHFGDGTRLSIL.

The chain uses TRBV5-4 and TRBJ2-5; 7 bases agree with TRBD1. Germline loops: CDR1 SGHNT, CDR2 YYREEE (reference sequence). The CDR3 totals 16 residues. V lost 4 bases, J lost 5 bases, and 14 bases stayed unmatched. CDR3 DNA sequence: TGTGCCAGCAGCCTACGGACGACAGGGTTAAGGGAGACCCAGTACTTC. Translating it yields CASSLRTTGLRETQYF.

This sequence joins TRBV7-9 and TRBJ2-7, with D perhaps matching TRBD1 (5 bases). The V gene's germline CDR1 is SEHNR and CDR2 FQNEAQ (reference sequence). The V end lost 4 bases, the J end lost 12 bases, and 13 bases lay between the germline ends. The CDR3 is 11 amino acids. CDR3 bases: TGTGCCAGCAGCTCCGGACAAGGGCTGTACTTC. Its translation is CASSSGQGLYF. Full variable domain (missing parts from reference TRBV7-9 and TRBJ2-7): DTGVSQNPRHKITKRGQNVTFRCDPISEHNRLYWYRQTLGQGPEFLTYFQNEAQLEKSRLLSDRFSAERPKGSFSTLEIQRTEQGDSAMYLCASSSGQGLYFGPGTRLTVT.

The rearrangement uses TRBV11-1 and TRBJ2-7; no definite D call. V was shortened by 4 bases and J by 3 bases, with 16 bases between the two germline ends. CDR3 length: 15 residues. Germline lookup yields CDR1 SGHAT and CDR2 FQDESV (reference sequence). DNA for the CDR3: TGTGCCAGCAGCTCCGGAACCATATGGGGCTACGAGCAGTACTTC. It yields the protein CASSSGTIWGYEQYF.

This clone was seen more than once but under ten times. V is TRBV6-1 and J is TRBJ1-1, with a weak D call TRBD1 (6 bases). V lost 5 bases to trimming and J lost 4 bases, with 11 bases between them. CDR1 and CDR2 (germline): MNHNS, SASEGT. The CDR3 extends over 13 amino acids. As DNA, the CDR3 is TGTGCCAGCAGTAACAGGGAATCCACTGAAGCTTTCTTT. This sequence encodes CASSNRESTEAFF.

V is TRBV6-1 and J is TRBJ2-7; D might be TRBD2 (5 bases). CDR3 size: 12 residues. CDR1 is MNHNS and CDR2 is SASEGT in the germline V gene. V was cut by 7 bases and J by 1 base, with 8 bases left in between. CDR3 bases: TGTGCCAGCAAGGTAGCGTCCTACGAGCAGTACTTC. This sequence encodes CASKVASYEQYF.

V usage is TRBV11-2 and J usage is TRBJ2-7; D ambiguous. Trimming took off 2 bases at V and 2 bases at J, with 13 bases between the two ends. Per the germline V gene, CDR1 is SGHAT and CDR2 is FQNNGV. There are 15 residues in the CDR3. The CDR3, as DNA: TGTGCCAGCAGCTTATTTGCCGAACTCCCCTACGAGCAGTACTTC. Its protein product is CASSLFAELPYEQYF.

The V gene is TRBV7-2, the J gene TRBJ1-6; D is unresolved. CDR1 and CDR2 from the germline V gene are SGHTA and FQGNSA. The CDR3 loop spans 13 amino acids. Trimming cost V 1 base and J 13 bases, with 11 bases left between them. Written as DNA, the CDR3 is TGTGCCAGCAGCTTAGAGAATGGGAGGCCCCTCCACTTT. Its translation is CASSLENGRPLHF. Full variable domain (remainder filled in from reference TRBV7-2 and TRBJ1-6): GAGVSQSPSNKVTEKGKDVELRCDPISGHTALYWYRQSLGQGLEFLIYFQGNSAPDKSGLPSDRFSAERTGGSVSTLTIQRTQQEDSAVYLCASSLENGRPLHFGNGTRLTVT.

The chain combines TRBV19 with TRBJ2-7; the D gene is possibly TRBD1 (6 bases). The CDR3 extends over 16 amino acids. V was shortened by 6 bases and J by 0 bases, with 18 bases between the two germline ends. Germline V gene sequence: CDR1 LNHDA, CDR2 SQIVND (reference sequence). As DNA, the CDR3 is TGTGCCAGTAGCCCCTGGGGGACACAGAGCTCCTACGAGCAGTACTTC. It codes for CASSPWGTQSSYEQYF.

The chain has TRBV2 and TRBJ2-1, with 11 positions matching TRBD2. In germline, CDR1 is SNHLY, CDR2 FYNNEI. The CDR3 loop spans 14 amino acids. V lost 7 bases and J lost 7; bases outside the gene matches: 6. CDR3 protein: CASISASGRNEQFF. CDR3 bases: TGTGCCAGCATCTCGGCTAGCGGGAGGAATGAGCAGTTCTTC.

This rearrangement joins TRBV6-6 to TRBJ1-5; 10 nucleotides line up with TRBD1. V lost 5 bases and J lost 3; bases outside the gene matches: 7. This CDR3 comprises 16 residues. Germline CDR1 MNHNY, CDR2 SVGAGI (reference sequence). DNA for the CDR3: TGTGCCAGCAGTAACCTCGGGACAGGGGTCAATCAGCCCCAGCATTTT. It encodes CASSNLGTGVNQPQHF.

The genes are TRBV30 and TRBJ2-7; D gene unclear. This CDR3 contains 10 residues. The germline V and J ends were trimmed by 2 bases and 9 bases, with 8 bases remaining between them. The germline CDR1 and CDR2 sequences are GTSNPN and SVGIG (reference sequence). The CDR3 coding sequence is TGTGCCTGGAGTCATGGCGTGCAGTACTTC. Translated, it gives CAWSHGVQYF.

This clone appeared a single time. The CDR3 is CASSFGRFSGANVLTF. DNA of the CDR3: TGCGCCAGCAGCTTCGGACGGTTCTCTGGGGCCAACGTCCTGACTTTC. This chain connects TRBV5-1 to TRBJ2-6; D remains ambiguous. Germline V gene lookup returns CDR1 SGHRS and CDR2 YFSETQ. The CDR3 consists of 16 residues. V was trimmed by 2 bases and J by 0 bases, leaving 9 bases between them.

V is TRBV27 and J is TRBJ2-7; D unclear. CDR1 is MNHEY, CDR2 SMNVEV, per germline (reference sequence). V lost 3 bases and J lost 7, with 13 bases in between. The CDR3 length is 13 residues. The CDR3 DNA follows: TGTGCCAGCAGTTTGGCCCCTAGATGGGAGCAGTACTTC. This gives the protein CASSLAPRWEQYF.

The DNA of the CDR3 is TGTGCCAGCAGTCTGAAGGTAGGGGGCACTGAAGCTTTCTTT. Protein: CASSLKVGGTEAFF. The V and J genes are TRBV6-4 and TRBJ1-1; D perhaps matches TRBD1 (6 bases). CDR3 length equals 14 residues. The germline V gene encodes CDR1 MRHNA and CDR2 SNTAGT. With 5 bases removed from V and 4 bases from J, the gap between germline ends came to 14 bases.

Here the CDR3 reads CAISGTGANTGELFF. CDR3 sequence (DNA): TGTGCCATCAGCGGGACAGGCGCGAACACCGGGGAGCTGTTTTTT. The rearrangement joins TRBV10-3 to TRBJ2-2, with 8 bases aligning to TRBD1. Germline trimming cut 6 bases from V and 0 bases from J; bases unmatched to any gene: 3. This CDR3 contains 15 residues. Germline CDR1 is ENHRY and CDR2 is SYGVKD.

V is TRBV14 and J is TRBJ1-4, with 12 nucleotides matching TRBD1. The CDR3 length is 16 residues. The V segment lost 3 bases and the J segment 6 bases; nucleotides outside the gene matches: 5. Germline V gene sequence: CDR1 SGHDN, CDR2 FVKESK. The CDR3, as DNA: TGTGCCAGCAGCCAGGGGGGACAGGGGGCGTATGAAAAACTGTTTTTT. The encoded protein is CASSQGGQGAYEKLFF.

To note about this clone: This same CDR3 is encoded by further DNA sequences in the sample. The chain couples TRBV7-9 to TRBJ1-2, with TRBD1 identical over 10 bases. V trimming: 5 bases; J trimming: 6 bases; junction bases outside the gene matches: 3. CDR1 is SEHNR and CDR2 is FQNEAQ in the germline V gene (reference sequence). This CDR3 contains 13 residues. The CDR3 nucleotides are TGTGCCAGCAGCCTCGGACAGGGGGATGGCTACACCTTC. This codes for CASSLGQGDGYTF.

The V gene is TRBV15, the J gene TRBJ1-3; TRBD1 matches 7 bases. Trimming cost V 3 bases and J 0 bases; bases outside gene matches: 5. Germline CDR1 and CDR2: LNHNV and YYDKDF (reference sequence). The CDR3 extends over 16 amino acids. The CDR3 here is CATSRGQSHSGNTIYF. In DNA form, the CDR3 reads TGTGCCACCAGCAGGGGACAGTCGCACTCTGGAAACACCATATATTTT.